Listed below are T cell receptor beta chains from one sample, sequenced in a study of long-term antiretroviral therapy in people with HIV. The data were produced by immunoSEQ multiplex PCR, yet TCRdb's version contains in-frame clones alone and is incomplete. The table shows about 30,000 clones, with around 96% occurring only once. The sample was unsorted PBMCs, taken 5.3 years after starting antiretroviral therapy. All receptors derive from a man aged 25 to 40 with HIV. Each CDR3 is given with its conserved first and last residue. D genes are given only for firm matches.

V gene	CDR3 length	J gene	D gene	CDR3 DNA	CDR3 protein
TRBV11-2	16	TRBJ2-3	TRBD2	TGTGCCAGCAGCCTTAGCGGGGGGATGATGGAGGATACGCAGTATTTT	CASSLSGGMMEDTQYF
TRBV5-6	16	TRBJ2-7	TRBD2	TGTGCCAGCAGCTTAGGAAGCGGGGGGGCCTTCGGAGAGCAGTACTTC	CASSLGSGGAFGEQYF
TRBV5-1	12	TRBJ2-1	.	TGCGCCAGCAGCTCTCAGGGGAGTGAGCAGTTCTTC	CASSSQGSEQFF
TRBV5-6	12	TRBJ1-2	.	TGTGCCAGCAGCGATTTGAGGGACCTCTACACCTTC	CASSDLRDLYTF
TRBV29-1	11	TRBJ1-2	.	TGCAGCGTCCAGGCGACCTATGGCTACACCTTC	CSVQATYGYTF
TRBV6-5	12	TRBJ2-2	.	TGTGCCAGCAGTTACGCTAGCGGGGAGCTGTTTTTT	CASSYASGELFF
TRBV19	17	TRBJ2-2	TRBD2	TGTGCCAGGAGCGGAGGGAGGGCGGTCGCGAACACCGGGGAGCTGTTTTTT	CARSGGRAVANTGELFF
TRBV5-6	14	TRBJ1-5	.	TGTGCCAGCAGCTTGGGCAGCCTCCCACAGCCCCAGCATTTT	CASSLGSLPQPQHF
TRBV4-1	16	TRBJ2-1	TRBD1	TGCGCCAGCAATAACCTCGGGACAGGGAATGGGAATGAGCAGTTCTTC	CASNNLGTGNGNEQFF
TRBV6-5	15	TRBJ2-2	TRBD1	TGTGCCAGCAGATTCCGACAGGGAAACACCGGGGAGCTGTTTTTT	CASRFRQGNTGELFF
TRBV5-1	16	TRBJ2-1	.	TGCGCCAGCAGCCTGGAGTGGGGGGGGCTATACAATGAGCAGTTCTTC	CASSLEWGGLYNEQFF
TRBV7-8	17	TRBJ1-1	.	TGTGCCAGCAGCTTAGCAGGGGTTCAGAACTGGGACACTGAAGCTTTCTTT	CASSLAGVQNWDTEAFF
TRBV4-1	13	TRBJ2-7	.	TGCGCCAGCAGCCAAGAGCTCAGCTACGAGCAGTACTTC	CASSQELSYEQYF
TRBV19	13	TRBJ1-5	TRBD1	TGTGCCAGTAGTACAGGGGGCGATCAGCCCCAGCATTTT	CASSTGGDQPQHF
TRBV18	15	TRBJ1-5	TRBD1	TGTGCCAGCTCACCTACAGGGGCAGCGGGTCAGCCCCAGCATTTT	CASSPTGAAGQPQHF